This T cell receptor (beta chain) was profiled in a study of blood T cell repertoires in COVID-19. The table came from immunoSEQ multiplex PCR; TCRdb's copy has only in-frame clones and leaves some out. The profile shows about 150,000 clones, approximately 87% of them singletons. The CDR3 extends over 16 amino acids. Germline V gives CDR1 SGHRS, CDR2 YFSETQ. V was clipped by 0 bases and J by 2 bases; unmatched bases: 3. V and J are TRBV5-1 and TRBJ2-2; TRBD1 aligns across 8 bases. The sequence derives from a man aged 50-60 years who had recovered from COVID-19. The sample taken for sequencing was peripheral blood. This CDR3 reads CASSLAGGPNTGELFF. For the CDR3, the DNA is TGCGCCAGCAGCTTGGCAGGGGGCCCCAACACCGGGGAGCTGTTTTTT.